One sample yielded the 16 T cell receptor beta chains listed below, sequenced in a study of T cells expressing NK-cell markers. No DNA is given; TCRdb re-called the 5' RACE reads and lists each CDR3 protein once. The sample's table shows 20,000 to 25,000 distinct CDR3 sequences. The sample comprised blood T cells: a sorted CD56 or NKG2C T cell subset, CD4+ or CD8+ T cells, or bulk PBMC T cells (not recorded which). The receptors here all came from a man aged 18 to 69 in good health.

V and J are TRBV7-8 and TRBJ2-4. This CDR3 has 13 amino acids. Germline V CDR1 and CDR2: SGHVS, FQNEAQ. CDR3 sequence reads: CASSALAKNIQYF.

The CDR3 sequence: CASSLSGGSSYEQYF. V usage is TRBV28 and J usage is TRBJ2-7. CDR3 size: 15 residues. Germline-derived CDR1 and CDR2 are MDHEN and SYDVKM.

The V and J genes are TRBV11-2 and TRBJ1-2. Per germline, CDR1 SGHAT and CDR2 FQNNGV. CDR3 length: 14 residues. CDR3 region: CASSSSGGARGYTF.

The rearrangement links TRBV19 to TRBJ2-1; TCRdb gives TRBD2 as the D gene, but with no DNA this cannot be confirmed. This CDR3 is 19 amino acids long. Per the germline V gene, CDR1 is LNHDA and CDR2 is SQIVND (reference sequence). The CDR3 protein is CASSIGLAGAGGSYNEQFF.

This chain joins TRBV7-2 and TRBJ2-7. The CDR3 loop spans 15 amino acids. Germline CDR1 is SGHTA and CDR2 is FQGNSA. CDR3 in amino acids: CASSLDGGGSYEQYF.

The chain combines TRBV7-2 with TRBJ2-1; lacking DNA, the TRBD1 call made by TCRdb goes unchecked. The CDR3 loop spans 15 amino acids. CDR1 SGHTA and CDR2 FQGNSA come from the germline V gene. CDR3 sequence: CASSIGDRGYNEQFF.

This chain uses TRBV4-2 with TRBJ2-3; the D call from TCRdb, TRBD2, cannot be confirmed without DNA. This CDR3 spans 15 amino acids. From germline, CDR1 is LGHNA and CDR2 YNFKEQ. The CDR3 spells CASSQDLAGADTQYF.

The gene calls are TRBV11-2 and TRBJ2-6; the TCRdb D gene call, TRBD1, has no DNA to confirm it. Germline V gene data show CDR1 as SGHAT and CDR2 as FQNNGV. The CDR3 spans 17 residues. CDR3 sequence: CASSPGGFSSGANVLTF. The complete variable domain, with remaining parts taken from reference TRBV11-2 and TRBJ2-6, reads EAGVAQSPRYKIIEKRQSVAFWCNPISGHATLYWYQQILGQGPKLLIQFQNNGVVDDSQLPKDRFSAERLKGVDSTLKIQPAKLEDSAVYLCASSPGGFSSGANVLTFGAGSRLTVL.

The genes are TRBV18 and TRBJ2-5; TCRdb indicates TRBD1, and absent DNA this call remains unverified. The CDR3 is 18 amino acids. Germline V gene data show CDR1 as KGHSH and CDR2 as LQKENI. This chain's CDR3 is CASSPQRLNRVQRETQSF.

This chain uses TRBV30 with TRBJ2-1. The CDR3 contains 14 residues. Germline V gene lookup returns CDR1 GTSNPN and CDR2 SVGIG (reference sequence). CDR3 amino acids: CAWSGVRPYNEQFF. Using reference TRBV30 and TRBJ2-1 for the parts outside the CDR3, the full variable domain is SQTIHQWPATLVQPVGSPLSLECTVEGTSNPNLYWYRQAAGRGLQLLFYSVGIGQISSEVPQNLSASRPQDRQFILSSKKLLLSDSGFYLCAWSGVRPYNEQFFGPGTRLTVL.

This chain joins TRBV29-1 and TRBJ2-1. The CDR3 is 12 amino acids. Germline V gives CDR1 SQVTM, CDR2 ANQGSEA. This CDR3 reads CSVGTTLDEQFF.

The rearrangement uses TRBV28 and TRBJ2-7; the TCRdb D gene call, TRBD1, has no DNA to confirm it. The germline V gene encodes CDR1 MDHEN and CDR2 SYDVKM. The CDR3 is made up of 17 amino acids. CDR3 region: CASSLTWTGPGSYEQYF.

This chain uses TRBV4-2 with TRBJ2-3; without DNA, the TCRdb call of TRBD1 cannot be checked. The germline CDR1 and CDR2 sequences are LGHNA and YNFKEQ. CDR3 size: 16 residues. CDR3 protein: CASSQDGGLATDTQYF.

The chain uses TRBV11-3 and TRBJ2-3; lacking DNA, the TRBD1 call made by TCRdb goes unchecked. The CDR3 is made up of 14 amino acids. Germline V CDR1 and CDR2: SGHNT, YENEEA. The CDR3 loop reads CASKGGLPTDTQYF.

The genes are TRBV10-1 and TRBJ2-3; TCRdb lists TRBD1, though no DNA is available to test this call. Germline loops: CDR1 WNHNN, CDR2 SYGVQD (reference sequence). The CDR3 covers 16 residues. The CDR3 sequence: CASSESSAPGTDTQYF.

The rearrangement links TRBV20-1 to TRBJ2-2; TCRdb designates TRBD1, a call that cannot be tested without DNA. The CDR3 is 12 amino acids. The V gene's germline CDR1 is DFQATT and CDR2 SNEGSKA (reference sequence). CDR3 sequence: CSARSPPGELFF.